These 22 T cell receptor beta chains came from one sample sequenced in a study of regulatory T cells in long-lasting Graves disease. Time point denoted: newly diagnosed GD, antithyroid drugs for less than 3 months. The TCR library used RNA extracted from PBMCs. Library construction for TCR beta used iRepertoire HTBI primers and Arm-PCR of CDR3 regions. TCRdb reprocessed the multiplex PCR reads via MiXCR and lists one record per CDR3 protein. The table records approximately 480,000 distinct CDR3 sequences, around 15% of them present only once. This same sample was also taken into another study, of T cells in Graves' hyperthyroidism and ophthalmopathy.

Sequences were derived from peripheral blood mononuclear cells (PBMCs), sampled at new diagnosis, from a patient treated with antithyroid drugs. The receptors shown here come from a man aged 40-50 years with Graves disease.

The table lists this clonotype with many counts. V usage is TRBV2 and J usage is TRBJ2-1, with TRBD2 matching over 9 bases. The germline CDR1 and CDR2 sequences are SNHLY and FYNNEI. This CDR3 is built from 15 residues. Germline trimming cut 3 bases from V and 10 bases from J; bases unmatched to any gene: 10. CDR3 coding DNA: TGTGCCAGCAGTGATGGGACTAGCCGAATCCGCGAGCAGTTCTTC. It yields the protein CASSDGTSRIREQFF. Together with reference TRBV2 and TRBJ2-1, the CDR3 gives the full variable domain: EPEVTQTPSHQVTQMGQEVILRCVPISNHLYFYWYRQILGQKVEFLVSFYNNEISEKSEIFDDQFSVERPDGSNFTLKIRSTKLEDSAMYFCASSDGTSRIREQFFGPGTRLTVL.

In this sample, this clonotype turned up many times. This CDR3 reads CASSLNGEQFF. CDR3 nucleotide sequence: TGTGCCAGCAGCTTAAATGGTGAGCAGTTCTTC. The chain combines TRBV7-8 with TRBJ2-1; the D is unclear. Germline V gene data show CDR1 as SGHVS and CDR2 as FQNEAQ. This CDR3 is 11 amino acids long. V shed 2 bases and J shed 9 bases, with 5 bases lying between them.

As for this clonotype: A much larger clone lies one base from this, so it may be a read error. The chain employs TRBV27 and TRBJ2-5, with a tentative D call TRBD2 (5 bases). Germline V gives CDR1 MNHEY, CDR2 SMNVEV (reference sequence). CDR3 size: 15 residues. The CDR3 spells CASSPSVGFGETRYF. In DNA, the CDR3 is TGTGCCAGCAGTCCGTCGGTGGGGTTTGGGGAGACCCGGTACTTC.

This clonotype has at least ten counts. The chain joins TRBV3-1 to TRBJ2-7; the match to TRBD2 covers 7 bases. Germline CDR1 reads LGHDT; CDR2 reads YNNKEL (reference sequence). J lost 2 bases, V lost 2 bases, and 6 bases had no gene match. The CDR3 length is 15 residues. The CDR3 sequence: CASSQSPSGTYEQYF. The CDR3 DNA follows: TGTGCCAGCAGCCAAAGTCCTAGCGGAACCTACGAGCAGTACTTC.

This clonotype was observed a handful of times. The chain employs TRBV5-8 and TRBJ2-1; D might be TRBD2 (6 bases). V lost 4 bases, J lost 2 bases, and 16 bases lay in between. The germline V gene has CDR1 SGHTS and CDR2 YDEGEE. This CDR3 region has 16 residues. The CDR3 sequence: CASSLGRGGTYNEQFF. In DNA, the CDR3 is TGTGCCAGCAGCCTGGGACGGGGCGGGACCTACAATGAGCAGTTCTTC.

The rearrangement uses TRBV19 and TRBJ1-5; D may be TRBD1 (6 bases). The CDR3 sequence is 17 residues long. Germline CDR1 LNHDA, CDR2 SQIVND (reference sequence). V was pared by 0 bases and J by 2 bases, with 14 bases between. DNA of the CDR3: TGTGCCAGTAGTATAGATCGGGGGACAAGGGGCAATCAGCCCCAGCATTTT. Translated, it gives CASSIDRGTRGNQPQHF. The full variable domain, completed using reference TRBV19 and TRBJ1-5, is DGGITQSPKYLFRKEGQNVTLSCEQNLNHDAMYWYRQDPGQGLRLIYYSQIVNDFQKGDIAEGYSVSREKKESFPLTVTSAQKNPTAFYLCASSIDRGTRGNQPQHFGDGTRLSIL.

This clonotype was recorded many times. This chain links TRBV28 with TRBJ2-5; D is possibly TRBD1 (8 bases). Germline values: CDR1 MDHEN, CDR2 SYDVKM. Trimming cost V 3 bases and J 5 bases, with 16 bases left between them. The CDR3 spans 15 residues. The CDR3 sequence is CASSFQGAGVETQYF. CDR3 DNA sequence: TGTGCCAGCAGTTTCCAGGGGGCGGGAGTCGAGACCCAGTACTTC.

V and J are TRBV19 and TRBJ1-6, with D perhaps matching TRBD1 (5 bases). Germline V gene data show CDR1 as LNHDA and CDR2 as SQIVND (reference sequence). V lost 7 bases, J lost 7 bases, and 11 bases lay in between. This CDR3 contains 13 residues. In nucleotides, the CDR3 is TGTGCCAGTAATCAGGGAAGCAATTCACCCCTCCACTTT. Encoded protein: CASNQGSNSPLHF.

This chain joins TRBV9 and TRBJ2-3; 10 bases map to TRBD2. This CDR3 has 17 residues. Germline values: CDR1 SGDLS, CDR2 YYNGEE. Trimming at V came to 0 bases and at J to 4 bases, leaving 8 bases not matched to a gene. The CDR3 here is CASSVVPSGSRADTQYF. The DNA for the CDR3 is TGTGCCAGCAGCGTAGTACCTAGCGGGAGCAGGGCAGATACGCAGTATTTT.

This clonotype was detected many times. The V call is TRBV2, the J call TRBJ2-5; D unresolved. From germline, CDR1 is SNHLY and CDR2 FYNNEI. CDR3 size: 13 residues. Trimming shortened V by 4 bases and J by 5 bases, and 11 bases separated the two germline ends. Here the CDR3 DNA reads TGTGCCAGCAGTGTGGACCTGGAGGAGACCCAGTACTTC. Encoded protein: CASSVDLEETQYF.

This clonotype was detected ten times or more. The CDR3 reads CASSPTTPYEQYF. CDR3 nucleotides: TGTGCCAGCAGCCCGACTACACCCTACGAGCAGTACTTC. The V gene is TRBV11-2, the J gene TRBJ2-7; tentative D call: TRBD2 (5 bases). In germline, CDR1 is SGHAT, CDR2 FQNNGV. The CDR3 runs 13 residues. Trimming cost V 5 bases and J 2 bases, with 10 bases left between them.

There are a few counts of this clonotype. The chain combines TRBV6-5 with TRBJ1-5; TRBD1 aligns across 7 bases. Looked up from germline, CDR1 is MNHEY and CDR2 is SVGAGI. Unmatched junction bases numbered 6, after V lost 4 bases and J lost 6 bases. The CDR3 has 14 amino acids. The CDR3, as DNA: TGTGCCAGCAGTTCCGGACAGGCGGCTCAGCCCCAGCATTTT. Translating gives CASSSGQAAQPQHF.

This clonotype was recorded at least ten times. The rearrangement uses TRBV18 and TRBJ2-2; TRBD1 or TRBD2 may be the D gene (5 bases each). The CDR3 totals 15 residues. The germline V gene has CDR1 KGHSH and CDR2 LQKENI. V lost 3 bases, J lost 6 bases, and 14 bases lay in between. CDR3 protein: CASSPPGRAAGELFF. CDR3 DNA sequence: TGTGCCAGCTCACCCCCGGGACGGGCGGCCGGGGAGCTGTTTTTT. The complete variable domain, with remaining parts taken from reference TRBV18 and TRBJ2-2, reads NAGVMQNPRHLVRRRGQEARLRCSPMKGHSHVYWYRQLPEEGLKFMVYLQKENIIDESGMPKERFSAEFPKEGPSILRIQQVVRGDSAAYFCASSPPGRAAGELFFGEGSRLTVL.

The sample holds many counts of this clonotype. V is TRBV10-3 and J is TRBJ1-2; 7 bases fit TRBD1. V was pared by 6 bases and J by 1 base, with 5 bases of the junction left unmatched. This CDR3 has 14 amino acids. Germline V gene lookup returns CDR1 ENHRY and CDR2 SYGVKD. The CDR3 loop is CAIRSGTDNYGYTF. Written as DNA, the CDR3 is TGTGCCATCAGGTCCGGGACAGATAACTATGGCTACACCTTC.

This clonotype has a count of ten or more. The chain combines TRBV28 with TRBJ1-2, with D perhaps matching TRBD1 (5 bases). Trimming took 5 bases from V and 4 from J, leaving 8 bases between them. The germline V gene encodes CDR1 MDHEN and CDR2 SYDVKM. This CDR3 spans 12 amino acids. CDR3 in amino acids: CASSDGTYGYTF. CDR3 bases: TGTGCCAGCAGTGACGGGACCTATGGCTACACCTTC.

The chain carries TRBV19 and TRBJ2-5; TRBD1 aligns across 7 bases. The CDR3 length is 14 residues. J lost 10 bases, V lost 1 base, and 9 bases had no gene match. Germline CDR1 LNHDA, CDR2 SQIVND (reference sequence). CDR3 nucleotides: TGTGCCAGTAGTATAGCCCCGACAGGGAAAATCCAGTACTTC. It encodes CASSIAPTGKIQYF. The full variable domain, with the rest looked up from reference TRBV19 and TRBJ2-5, is DGGITQSPKYLFRKEGQNVTLSCEQNLNHDAMYWYRQDPGQGLRLIYYSQIVNDFQKGDIAEGYSVSREKKESFPLTVTSAQKNPTAFYLCASSIAPTGKIQYFGPGTRLLVL.

This clonotype appeared many times. The rearrangement links TRBV12-3 or TRBV12-4 to TRBJ2-2, with 9 bases identical to TRBD2. This CDR3 has 16 residues. Trimming at V came to 7 bases and at J to 4 bases, leaving 10 bases not matched to a gene. CDR3 in amino acids: CASTPSGLAGTGELFF. CDR3 bases: TGTGCCAGCACCCCTTCGGGACTAGCCGGCACCGGGGAGCTGTTTTTT.

The CDR3: CASSPSGNTIYF. The CDR3 DNA reads as TGTGCCAGCAGCCCCTCGGGAAACACCATATATTTT. V usage is TRBV9 and J usage is TRBJ1-3, with unresolved D. Germline V lookup: CDR1 SGDLS, CDR2 YYNGEE. The ends were cut back, 4 bases at V and 4 bases at J, with 6 bases in the middle. The CDR3 covers 12 residues.

V is TRBV6-1 and J is TRBJ2-1; no clear D. Per the germline V gene, CDR1 is MNHNS and CDR2 is SASEGT. The length of the CDR3 is 14 residues. Trimming shortened V by 1 base and J by 8 bases, and 12 bases separated the two germline ends. The CDR3 sequence is CASSEEWSGDEQFF. CDR3 bases: TGTGCCAGCAGTGAAGAGTGGTCTGGAGATGAGCAGTTCTTC.

This clonotype was recorded at least ten times. The rearrangement links TRBV7-3 to TRBJ2-1; no clear D. The V gene's germline CDR1 is SGHTA and CDR2 FQGTGA. CDR3 length: 15 residues. Trimming shortened V by 2 bases and J by 0 bases, and 8 bases separated the two germline ends. CDR3 in DNA: TGTGCCAGCAGCTTAGGACGGGTCTCCTACAATGAGCAGTTCTTC. It encodes CASSLGRVSYNEQFF.

The rearrangement links TRBV9 to TRBJ2-2, with D uncertain. CDR1 SGDLS and CDR2 YYNGEE come from the germline V gene. V was cut by 3 bases and J by 0 bases, with 15 bases left in between. The CDR3 covers 17 residues. The CDR3 DNA reads as TGTGCCAGCAGCGACCGGCACACAACTACGAACACCGGGGAGCTGTTTTTT. The encoded protein is CASSDRHTTTNTGELFF.

This clonotype was detected a few times. V and J are TRBV4-1 and TRBJ2-5; D remains ambiguous. The V gene's germline CDR1 is MGHRA and CDR2 YSYEKL. CDR3 length: 15 amino acids. Between the trimmed V and J ends, which lost 0 bases and 5 bases, there was a span of 13 bases. The CDR3 nucleotides are TGCGCCAGCAGCCAAGATAAGGTTTCGCGGGAGACCCAGTACTTC. Translating it yields CASSQDKVSRETQYF.